This paragraph reports one TCR beta chain. Its antigen remains unidentified. A single base is all that separates this from a far larger clone, so a read error is likely. PCR replicates performed on unsorted PBMC used around 310 ng DNA, some 30,000 T cell genomes. Per the original methods: Filtering differed for immunoSEQ, which gave only junction sequences without quality scores. TCRdb's table, derived via immunoSEQ multiplex PCR, lists solely in-frame clones and lacks some. V, J and clone size were drawn from that table, and D and trimming were deduced from the DNA. The sample has some 500,000 clones; more than 70% are singletons. This entry belongs to a study of shared clonotypes between healthy human individuals. Study outcomes and limitations: Sequencing depth was expected to influence donor clonotype sharing.

Trimming took 3 bases from V and 5 from J, leaving 17 bases between them. This CDR3 has 15 amino acids. In germline, CDR1 is MNHNS, CDR2 SASEGT. Each donor was a Caucasian adult residing in Nashville, Tennessee. Sequenced input: PBMCs. The sequence was collected from a woman in her 40s in good health. Some clones in this sample may be carry-over from other donors' samples. The V gene is TRBV6-1, the J gene TRBJ2-7; D may be TRBD2 (7 bases). The CDR3 loop reads CASSESGIGGNEQYF. CDR3 bases: TGTGCCAGCAGTGAGAGCGGGATAGGGGGTAACGAGCAGTACTTC.